The clone carrying this TCR beta chain has just a few counts. V was trimmed by 3 bases and J by 0 bases, leaving 6 bases between them. CDR3 length: 14 amino acids. CDR1 and CDR2 from the germline V gene are SGHRS and YFSETQ. Profiled with immunoSEQ multiplex PCR; TCRdb holds only in-frame clones, not every one. The sample gives under 35,000 clones, 70% to 90% of which show up once; roughly 4.4% is in the top ten. The data originate from a study of chemoradiotherapy in HPV16-positive cancers. The source of this sequence is a human donor with HPV-associated anogenital cancer. The V gene is TRBV5-1, the J gene TRBJ2-2; D uncertain. The sequencing used blood, collected from a patient who underwent chemoradiotherapy. CDR3 protein: CASSWAANTGELFF. As DNA, the CDR3 is TGCGCCAGCAGCTGGGCCGCGAACACCGGGGAGCTGTTTTTT. Together with reference TRBV5-1 and TRBJ2-2, the CDR3 gives the full variable domain: KAGVTQTPRYLIKTRGQQVTLSCSPISGHRSVSWYQQTPGQGLQFLFEYFSETQRNKGNFPGRFSGRQFSNSRSEMNVSTLELGDSALYLCASSWAANTGELFFGEGSRLTVL.